This T cell receptor beta chain was observed in a study of OX40 agonist ivuxolimab in advanced cancers. CDR1 SGDLS and CDR2 YYNGEE come from the germline V gene. CDR3 size: 16 residues. V trimming: 4 bases; J trimming: 4 bases; junction bases outside the gene matches: 5. Method: immunoSEQ multiplex PCR; TCRdb's copy keeps in-frame clones and lacks some. The repertoire holds roughly 64,000 clones, with approximately 84% as singletons. The chain carries TRBV9 and TRBJ2-3; 14 bases align to TRBD2. The specimen comprised CD4+ or CD8+ T cells sorted from blood, sampled in a trial of the OX40 agonist ivuxolimab. This sequence originates from an adult with an advanced solid tumor such as melanoma, head and neck, liver or kidney cancer. Here the CDR3 reads CASSPGLAGDADTQYF. CDR3 sequence (DNA): TGTGCCAGCAGCCCGGGACTAGCGGGAGATGCAGATACGCAGTATTTT.